A single sample is the source of the 5 T cell receptor beta chains below, sequenced in a study of T cells expressing NK-cell markers. Reanalyzing the 5' RACE reads, TCRdb keeps one entry per CDR3 protein, without DNA. The ten most abundant clones cover 3% to 4.5% of a sample with about 550,000 distinct CDR3 sequences. The sample comprised blood T cells: a sorted CD56 or NKG2C T cell subset, CD4+ or CD8+ T cells, or bulk PBMC T cells (not recorded which). These receptors all stem from a man aged 18 to 29 in good health.

V usage is TRBV5-1 and J usage is TRBJ1-6. CDR3 length: 13 amino acids. Germline assignment: CDR1 SGHRS and CDR2 YFSETQ. CDR3 sequence: CASRVGYNSPLHF.

The chain links TRBV12-3 or TRBV12-4 to TRBJ2-3; TCRdb's assignment of TRBD2 cannot be checked, as there is no DNA. This CDR3 is built from 14 residues. This CDR3 reads CATTLAASTDTQYF.

CDR3 protein: CSVEDDTSVGQFF. The chain combines TRBV29-1 with TRBJ2-1; as DNA is missing, the TRBD2 call by TCRdb cannot be tested. The CDR3 runs 13 residues. Looked up from germline, CDR1 is SQVTM and CDR2 is ANQGSEA.

This sequence joins TRBV2 and TRBJ2-2. CDR3 length: 12 amino acids. Germline CDR1 SNHLY, CDR2 FYNNEI. This CDR3 is CATKQNTGELFF.

CDR3 sequence reads: CASSQVPGQGSGANVLTF. The rearrangement uses TRBV4-2 and TRBJ2-6; there is no DNA to check the TCRdb D call of TRBD1. This CDR3 has 18 amino acids. The germline gives CDR1 LGHNA, CDR2 YNFKEQ.